Following are 14 T cell receptor beta chains from one sample sequenced in a study of blood T cell repertoires in COVID-19. Sequenced by immunoSEQ multiplex PCR; TCRdb stores in-frame clones only, minus some. The sample yields 380,000 or so clones, over 75% seen once. Sequencing input: PBMCs or T cells enriched from blood (not recorded which). The receptors originated from a woman aged 40 to 50 with acute COVID-19.

The V and J genes are TRBV5-1 and TRBJ1-4, with a tentative D call TRBD1 (5 bases). V lost 3 bases, J lost 7 bases, and 19 bases lay in between. Germline loops: CDR1 SGHRS, CDR2 YFSETQ. The CDR3 contains 16 residues. CDR3 in DNA: TGCGCCAGCAGCTCCTCAGGGAGGACGGTCAGTGAAAAACTGTTTTTT. Translated, it gives CASSSSGRTVSEKLFF. Based on the CDR3 plus reference TRBV5-1 and TRBJ1-4, the full variable domain is KAGVTQTPRYLIKTRGQQVTLSCSPISGHRSVSWYQQTPGQGLQFLFEYFSETQRNKGNFPGRFSGRQFSNSRSEMNVSTLELGDSALYLCASSSSGRTVSEKLFFGSGTQLSVL.

The rearrangement links TRBV6-5 to TRBJ2-1; 8 bases are a match to TRBD1. The ends lost 2 bases at V and 4 bases at J; junction bases unmatched: 4. The CDR3 runs to 15 residues. Germline assignment: CDR1 MNHEY and CDR2 SVGAGI. The CDR3 loop is CASSYDRGWYNEQFF. The CDR3 region has the DNA TGTGCCAGCAGTTACGACAGGGGTTGGTACAATGAGCAGTTCTTC.

V is TRBV5-1 and J is TRBJ2-7; D is unclear. The V gene lost 0 bases and the J gene lost 1 base, with 8 bases spanning the gap. The CDR3 contains 14 residues. Germline values: CDR1 SGHRS, CDR2 YFSETQ. CDR3 DNA: TGCGCCAGCAGCTTGGTAACGGGTTCCTACGAGCAGTACTTC. Its translation: CASSLVTGSYEQYF.

The V gene is TRBV5-4, the J gene TRBJ2-2, with TRBD2 identical over 8 bases. The CDR3 is made up of 17 amino acids. The J segment lost 3 bases and the V segment lost 3 bases, leaving 10 bases of the junction unmatched. The V gene's germline CDR1 is SGHNT and CDR2 YYREEE (reference sequence). This CDR3 is CASSWGGERGYTGELFF. CDR3 coding DNA: TGTGCCAGCAGCTGGGGTGGGGAGCGGGGGTACACCGGGGAGCTGTTTTTT.

V is TRBV12-3 or TRBV12-4 and J is TRBJ2-2; no definite D call. V lost 3 bases, J lost 7 bases, and 6 bases lay in between. This CDR3 comprises 12 residues. The CDR3 is CASSFPGGELFF. Here the CDR3 DNA reads TGTGCCAGCAGTTTCCCGGGCGGGGAGCTGTTTTTT.

The chain employs TRBV12-5 and TRBJ1-1; tentative D call: TRBD1 (6 bases). Germline-derived CDR1 and CDR2 are LGHNT and FRNRAP. The CDR3 runs 14 residues. V was cut by 9 bases and J by 1 base, with 15 bases left in between. The CDR3 DNA sequence: TGTGCTAGCGCCAGCCCAGGGGAGAACACTGAAGCTTTCTTT. Its protein is CASASPGENTEAFF.

This clone has a handful of counts. DNA for the CDR3: TGCGCCAGCAGCGCCGGGACAGGTGACGTATGGGAGGAAAAACTGTTTTTT. This translates into CASSAGTGDVWEEKLFF. The chain recombines TRBV5-1 with TRBJ1-4, with 8 positions matching TRBD1. Trimming at V came to 4 bases and at J to 8 bases, leaving 16 bases not matched to a gene. Germline values: CDR1 SGHRS, CDR2 YFSETQ. This CDR3 comprises 17 residues.

The chain is built from TRBV24-1 and TRBJ1-1, with D possibly being TRBD1 (5 bases). CDR1 is KGHDR and CDR2 is SFDVKD in the germline V gene. The length of the CDR3 is 14 residues. The V end lost 2 bases, the J end lost 7 bases, and 13 bases lay between the germline ends. CDR3 sequence reads: CATSDWATGGEAFF. As DNA, the CDR3 is TGTGCCACCAGTGATTGGGCGACGGGGGGTGAAGCTTTCTTT.

The chain couples TRBV27 to TRBJ1-5, with 9 nucleotides matching TRBD1. This CDR3 spans 16 amino acids. Per germline, CDR1 MNHEY and CDR2 SMNVEV (reference sequence). Trimming removed 10 bases from V and 2 bases from J; junction bases left unmatched: 12. The CDR3 bases are TGTGCCACAAGACCGGGACAGGGACGGGGCAATCAGCCCCAGCATTTT. It is translated as CATRPGQGRGNQPQHF.

The V gene is TRBV14, the J gene TRBJ1-1, with TRBD1 identical over 9 bases. The CDR3 length is 16 residues. The ends lost 0 bases at V and 6 bases at J; junction bases unmatched: 8. CDR1 is SGHDN and CDR2 is FVKESK in the germline V gene. CDR3 coding DNA: TGTGCCAGCAGCCAAGAGTTACAGGGGGCGGGCGCTGAAGCTTTCTTT. It yields the protein CASSQELQGAGAEAFF.

There are a few counts of this clone. The chain uses TRBV15 and TRBJ1-1, with no clear D. This CDR3 has 14 residues. CDR1 and CDR2 from the germline V gene are LNHNV and YYDKDF (reference sequence). Trimming shortened V by 0 bases and J by 0 bases, and 5 bases separated the two germline ends. CDR3 DNA: TGTGCCACCAGCAGAGATCTTATGAACACTGAAGCTTTCTTT. Its protein is CATSRDLMNTEAFF.

CDR3 region: CASSSPGAHAYEQYF. The CDR3 nucleotides read TGTGCCAGCAGCTCCCCAGGGGCTCACGCCTACGAGCAGTACTTC. V and J are TRBV5-4 and TRBJ2-7; the D gene is possibly TRBD1 (6 bases). The CDR3 runs to 15 residues. The V gene lost 3 bases and the J gene lost 2 bases, with 15 bases spanning the gap. CDR1 is SGHNT, CDR2 YYREEE, per germline (reference sequence).

The chain recombines TRBV3-1 (or the pseudogene TRBV3-2) with TRBJ2-5, with 7 bases that match TRBD2. The CDR3 contains 15 residues. Per germline, CDR1 LGHDT and CDR2 YNNKEL (reference sequence). V lost 4 bases and J lost 2; bases outside the gene matches: 7. The CDR3 coding sequence is TGTGCCAGCAGCCTTAAAGCGGGGTTTCAAGAGACCCAGTACTTC. Its translation: CASSLKAGFQETQYF.

The chain employs TRBV4-1 and TRBJ1-6, with 7 bases aligning to TRBD1. The CDR3 contains 17 residues. Looked up from germline, CDR1 is MGHRA and CDR2 is YSYEKL. The V gene end was trimmed by 3 bases and the J gene end by 0 bases; junction bases not matched to a gene: 5. For the CDR3, the DNA is TGCGCCAGCAGCCAGATGGACAGGAGCTCCTATAATTCACCCCTCCACTTT. Its protein product is CASSQMDRSSYNSPLHF.